This T cell receptor (beta chain) was recovered during a study of T cells in Graves' hyperthyroidism and ophthalmopathy. The investigators amplified TCR beta CDR3 regions from RNA transcripts. The HTBI primer set was used in a first-round RT-PCR of the TCR CDR3. Each CDR3 protein is one row after TCRdb ran MiXCR on the multiplex PCR reads. The table includes roughly 400,000 distinct CDR3 sequences, 25% detected once. In germline, CDR1 is SQVTM, CDR2 ANQGSEA. The CDR3 sequence is 11 residues long. Trimming took 4 bases from V and 4 from J, leaving 8 bases between them. This clonotype was obtained from a man in his forties or fifties with Graves' hyperthyroidism. This chain joins TRBV29-1 and TRBJ2-7; D gene ambiguous. The sequenced material came from blood. The CDR3: CSVADGYEQYF. The CDR3 DNA sequence: TGCAGCGTTGCGGACGGGTACGAGCAGTACTTC.